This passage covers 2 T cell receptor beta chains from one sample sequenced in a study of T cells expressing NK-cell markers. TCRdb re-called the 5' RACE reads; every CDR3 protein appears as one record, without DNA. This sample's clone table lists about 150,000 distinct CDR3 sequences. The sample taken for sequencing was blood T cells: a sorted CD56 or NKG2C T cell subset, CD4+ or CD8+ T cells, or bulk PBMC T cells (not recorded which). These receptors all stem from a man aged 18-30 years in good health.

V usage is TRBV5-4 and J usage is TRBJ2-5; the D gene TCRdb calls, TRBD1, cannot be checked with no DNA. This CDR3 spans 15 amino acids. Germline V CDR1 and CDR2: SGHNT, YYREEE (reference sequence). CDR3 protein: CASSSRETGEETQYF.

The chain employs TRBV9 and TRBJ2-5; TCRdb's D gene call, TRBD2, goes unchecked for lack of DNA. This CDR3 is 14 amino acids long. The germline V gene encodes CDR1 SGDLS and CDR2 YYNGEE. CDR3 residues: CASSASGRQETQYF.